Listed below are T cell receptor beta chains from one sample, sequenced in a study of tissue T cells after allogeneic stem cell transplantation. Data came from immunoSEQ multiplex PCR; TCRdb stores just in-frame clones and leaves some out. The data contain fewer than 30,000 clones, roughly 85% of them singletons. Specimen: blood, collected before transplantation. These TCRs come from a woman between 18 and 50 years old who later had graft-versus-host disease after an allogeneic stem cell transplant. CDR3s include the opening cysteine and the closing phenylalanine or tryptophan. Fields, in order: V gene, J gene, D gene, CDR3 protein. A D gene is named only where the DNA matches it firmly.

TRBV28	TRBJ1-1	NA	CASRGGHGKTQARPEAFF
TRBV5-1	TRBJ1-2	NA	CASSPTNPTYGYTF
TRBV15	TRBJ2-7	NA	CATSRDTITYEQYF
TRBV3-1/TRBV3-2	TRBJ2-7	NA	CASSPRGRGATDEQYF
TRBV2	TRBJ2-7	NA	CASSEGLGTNYEQYF
TRBV7-2	TRBJ2-1	NA	CASSFMGEQFF
TRBV27	TRBJ1-2	NA	CASSLREGVYGYTF
TRBV20-1	TRBJ1-1	NA	CSASKGADTEAFF
TRBV6-5	TRBJ1-6	TRBD1	CASSPGQGNSPLHF
TRBV7-9	TRBJ1-6	NA	CASRASGLGSPLHF
TRBV28	TRBJ1-5	NA	CASSCPRGSNQPQHF
TRBV30	TRBJ1-2	TRBD1	CAWSLRDSYGYTF
TRBV7-6	TRBJ1-6	TRBD1	CASSTTGAGDSPLHF
TRBV2	TRBJ2-7	TRBD2	CASWGLAGGGSYEQYF
TRBV6-4	TRBJ2-1	NA	CASSERPSPYNEQFF
TRBV10-2	TRBJ2-3	TRBD2	CASSESRASGASTDTQYF